This T cell receptor (beta chain) was found in a study of early T cells in non-severe SARS-CoV-2 infection. Study-wide context: It was bulk RNA from unsorted whole blood that was sequenced, and the chains were unpaired. Study results and limitations: Sequences matched to VDJdb favored anti-spike CD8 responses, while private and CD4 specificities were missed.

In its sample, this clonotype was seen a few times. Its matching antigen is unknown. Attachment of unique molecular identifiers was made to individual cDNA molecules. TCRdb called the 5' RACE reads again in MiXCR, with one record for every CDR3 protein. The profile shows about 44,000 distinct CDR3 sequences, 20% to 25% of them singletons. This CDR3 is built from 16 residues. The germline V gene encodes CDR1 MNHEY and CDR2 SMNVEV (reference sequence). Between the trimmed V and J ends, which lost 7 bases and 1 base, there was a span of 18 bases. The sample in question was whole blood, obtained at baseline. This chain links TRBV27 with TRBJ2-3; D possibly uses TRBD1 or TRBD2 (5 bases each). The TCR originated in an adult who was a healthcare worker with PCR-confirmed SARS-CoV-2 infection or an uninfected control (not recorded which). As DNA, the CDR3 is TGTGCCAGCACCGCATTCGGGGCGAGGGGCACAGATACGCAGTATTTT. It is translated as CASTAFGARGTDTQYF.